Included here is one TCR beta chain sequence, with context. What it binds is unknown. The germline gene is not matched at one end of the junction; a read error may be the cause. This entry is derived from a study of T cells in Graves' hyperthyroidism and ophthalmopathy. Study observations and caveats: The model forecast ophthalmopathy, anticipating it by a median around 6.4 months before onset. Most thyroid clonotypes with frequency above 0.001 were detected in blood.

Using RNA transcripts as the source, TCR beta CDR3 regions were amplified. First-round RT-PCR of the TCR CDR3 relied on the HTBI primer set. TCRdb reprocessed the multiplex PCR reads via MiXCR and lists one record per CDR3 protein. This table holds more than 50,000 distinct CDR3 sequences, roughly 52% found once. Diagnoses rested on clinical symptoms, serum thyroxine and TRAb, thyroid ultrasound and orbital computed tomography. Germline loops: CDR1 MNHNS, CDR2 SASEGT. The CDR3 totals 16 residues. This clonotype originated in a woman aged 25 to 39 with Graves' ophthalmopathy. The chain recombines TRBV6-1 with TRBJ2-7; 8 bases fit TRBD1. What was sequenced was blood. The CDR3 DNA is TGTGCCGGCAGTGACCAGGGGGCAAACCGGAATTACGGGCAGTACTTC. Protein product: CAGSDQGANRNYGQYF.